The rows below give T cell receptor beta chains drawn from one sample of a study of control samples from healthy donors and cancer patients. Assay: immunoSEQ multiplex PCR; the TCRdb copy retains only in-frame clones and omits some. The table shows 190,000 or so clones, with about 93% occurring only once. Sample: blood. These receptors came from a young man in good health. CDR3s include the opening cysteine and the closing phenylalanine or tryptophan. D genes are given only for firm matches.

>NA|TRBJ1-1|TRBV12-3/TRBV12-4|11
CASSLFTEAFF
>NA|TRBJ1-5|TRBV18|16
CASSPPEGITVQPQHF
>NA|TRBJ1-2|TRBV25-1|15
CASSEYGGRGHGYTF
>NA|TRBJ2-1|TRBV2|15
CASKLAGENYNEQFF
>NA|TRBJ1-1|TRBV19|14
CASSISRANTEAFF
>NA|TRBJ1-1|TRBV12-2|13
CASRYSKGSEAFF
>NA|TRBJ1-4|TRBV28|15
CASSLSGAPNEKLFF
>TRBD1|TRBJ1-1|TRBV5-1|14
CASSLVQGGTEAFF
>TRBD1|TRBJ1-6|TRBV19|16
CASSIGLGQDHSPLHF
>TRBD1|TRBJ2-4|TRBV28|15
CASIPGQGAKNIQYF
>NA|TRBJ1-5|TRBV4-2|16
CASSQGAGADKQPQHF
>NA|TRBJ1-5|TRBV18|13
CANGHISNQPQHF
>NA|TRBJ1-6|TRBV6-5|12
CASRVQSSPLHF
>NA|TRBJ2-3|TRBV28|12
CASSVGGDTQYF
>NA|TRBJ2-1|TRBV27|13
CASSLFRGDEQFF
>TRBD1|TRBJ2-7|TRBV19|15
CASSMKGQGAFEQYF
>NA|TRBJ2-3|TRBV15|14
CATSKANLGDTQYF
>NA|TRBJ1-5|TRBV2|15
CASSVGGREGQPQHF
>NA|TRBJ1-4|TRBV14|13
CASSRLGGEKLFF
>NA|TRBJ1-2|TRBV6-1|15
CASSEGGGINYGYTF
>TRBD1|TRBJ2-7|TRBV6-1|16
CAGSEGGTGVAYEQYF
>NA|TRBJ1-2|TRBV30|13
CAWSVRTAIGYTF
>NA|TRBJ1-4|TRBV5-1|14
CASSLDATNEKLFF
>NA|TRBJ2-6|TRBV15|18
CATSTLRSEEAGANVLTF
>TRBD1|TRBJ2-7|TRBV5-1|17
CASSGFRSGTGDYEQYF